The 16 T cell receptor beta chains below were found in one sample sequenced in a study of cytomegalovirus exposure and HLA in healthy donors (dated by TCRdb to about 2017). To prepare the library, the immunoSEQ multiplex PCR assay was applied. TCRdb obtained this table from immuneACCESS and retained in-frame rearrangements with V and J assigned. These tables miss some clones; where compared with another copy, unresolved V genes account for less than half of the shortfall, and the remainder is unexplained. This sample comprises around 170,000 clones, 70% to 90% of them detected only once. The ten largest account for around 3% of the sample. The specimen was PBMCs. The receptors were gathered from a man younger than 35 in good health and CMV-seronegative.

This chain joins TRBV6-6 and TRBJ2-7; 8 bases agree with TRBD1. Germline assignment: CDR1 MNHNY and CDR2 SVGAGI (reference sequence). Losses at the gene ends were 4 bases for V and 7 bases for J; bases not matched to a gene: 9. The length of the CDR3 is 14 residues. Here the CDR3 reads CASSSRQGAREQYF. CDR3 coding DNA: TGTGCCAGCAGTTCTAGGCAGGGGGCTCGGGAGCAGTACTTC.

The chain combines TRBV28 with TRBJ1-4; D is possibly TRBD1 (5 bases). This CDR3 contains 17 residues. V was clipped by 2 bases and J by 2 bases, with 15 bases between them. Germline V lookup: CDR1 MDHEN, CDR2 SYDVKM. CDR3 region: CASSLPTQGVTNEKLFF. In DNA form, the CDR3 reads TGTGCCAGCAGTTTACCCACTCAAGGGGTCACTAATGAAAAACTGTTTTTT.

The chain combines TRBV7-8 with TRBJ2-7; 8 bases match TRBD2. This CDR3 spans 15 amino acids. CDR1 and CDR2 (germline): SGHVS, FQNEAQ. V gave up 4 bases and J gave up 2 bases; unmatched junction bases: 7. In DNA form, the CDR3 reads TGTGCCAGCAGCTCCTGGCTAGCGGGCACCTACGAGCAGTACTTC. Protein sequence: CASSSWLAGTYEQYF.

CDR3 loop: CASRSTDFTEAFF. The CDR3 DNA is TGTGCCAGCAGATCCACAGATTTCACTGAAGCTTTCTTT. The chain has TRBV5-5 and TRBJ1-1; D is unclear. The CDR3 is made up of 13 amino acids. Germline V gives CDR1 SGHKS, CDR2 YYEKEE (reference sequence). V lost 5 bases and J 4 bases, leaving 12 bases between the germline ends.

The chain couples TRBV6-5 to TRBJ1-1; TRBD1 matches at 11 bases. With 2 bases clipped from V and 4 bases from J, the junction kept 0 bases outside the gene matches. The CDR3 spans 14 residues. Germline V gene data show CDR1 as MNHEY and CDR2 as SVGAGI. CDR3 protein: CASSYGTGGTEAFF. As DNA, the CDR3 is TGTGCCAGCAGTTACGGGACAGGGGGCACTGAAGCTTTCTTT.

Concerning this clone: This specimen includes other DNA sequences encoding the same CDR3. V and J are TRBV27 and TRBJ1-5, with D uncertain. With 0 bases removed from V and 4 bases from J, the gap between germline ends came to 7 bases. The CDR3 is made up of 14 amino acids. Germline V gene data show CDR1 as MNHEY and CDR2 as SMNVEV (reference sequence). This CDR3 reads CASSLSGGNQPQHF. The CDR3 DNA follows: TGTGCCAGCAGTTTATCTGGCGGAAATCAGCCCCAGCATTTT.

Comment on this clone: Other DNA sequences in the same sample also yield this CDR3. The rearrangement uses TRBV13 and TRBJ1-2; D may be TRBD1 (5 bases). Germline CDR1 is PRHDT and CDR2 is FYEKMQ (reference sequence). This CDR3 region has 14 residues. The V end was cut by 3 bases, the J end by 2 bases, with 10 bases between. CDR3 in amino acids: CASSLGTGNYGYTF. Written as DNA, the CDR3 is TGTGCCAGCAGCTTGGGTACAGGCAACTATGGCTACACCTTC. The whole variable domain, filled in from reference TRBV13 and TRBJ1-2, reads AAGVIQSPRHLIKEKRETATLKCYPIPRHDTVYWYQQGPGQDPQFLISFYEKMQSDKGSIPDRFSAQQFSDYHSELNMSSLELGDSALYFCASSLGTGNYGYTFGSGTRLTVV.

The rearrangement uses TRBV28 and TRBJ2-7, with 8 bases fitting TRBD2. The germline V gene has CDR1 MDHEN and CDR2 SYDVKM. The CDR3 is made up of 14 amino acids. V gave up 5 bases and J gave up 3 bases; unmatched junction bases: 6. The CDR3 bases are TGTGCCAGCAGTCCTCGGGGGGGCTTCTACGAGCAGTACGTC. It yields the protein CASSPRGGFYEQYV.

CDR3 amino acids: CASSLATFNQPQHF. Here the CDR3 DNA reads TGTGCCAGCAGCTTAGCGACTTTCAATCAGCCCCAGCATTTT. The rearrangement joins TRBV7-8 to TRBJ1-5; D is unresolved. Trimming stripped 0 bases from V and 3 bases from J, with 6 bases between. CDR1 and CDR2 (germline): SGHVS, FQNEAQ. The CDR3 consists of 14 residues.

The rearrangement links TRBV28 to TRBJ2-5, with a tentative D call TRBD1 (5 bases). V was trimmed by 10 bases and J by 4 bases, leaving 22 bases between them. Germline V lookup: CDR1 MDHEN, CDR2 SYDVKM. The CDR3 is made up of 15 amino acids. The CDR3 here is CATLTWGHGGETQYF. The CDR3 DNA reads as TGTGCCACCCTGACGTGGGGCCACGGCGGAGAGACCCAGTACTTC.

The V and J genes are TRBV5-6 and TRBJ1-1, with 7 bases identical to TRBD1. The germline CDR1 and CDR2 sequences are SGHDT and YYEEEE. The CDR3 spans 12 residues. Trimming removed 4 bases from V and 11 bases from J; junction bases left unmatched: 8. The CDR3 is CASSQGGPLAFF. The CDR3 DNA sequence: TGTGCCAGCAGCCAAGGGGGCCCTTTGGCTTTCTTT.

This chain's CDR3 is CASSQDRSYGYTF. The CDR3 DNA reads TGTGCCAGCAGCCAAGACAGATCCTATGGCTACACCTTC. This chain joins TRBV4-2 and TRBJ1-2; D is uncertain. The V gene's germline CDR1 is LGHNA and CDR2 YNFKEQ. V lost 0 bases and J lost 4, with 6 bases in between. The CDR3 runs 13 residues.

The chain uses TRBV2 and TRBJ2-1; D unclear. V shed 1 base and J shed 6 bases, with 10 bases lying between them. CDR3 size: 14 residues. CDR1 is SNHLY and CDR2 is FYNNEI in the germline V gene. CDR3 nucleotides: TGTGCCAGCAGTGAAGGGCTAGGAGTCAATGAGCAGTTCTTC. Translated: CASSEGLGVNEQFF.

CDR3 coding DNA: TGTGCCAGCAGCTTAGCAGGGGGAACGGAGACCCAGTACTTC. It is translated as CASSLAGGTETQYF. The chain recombines TRBV7-9 with TRBJ2-5, with D possibly TRBD1 on 6 matching bases. This CDR3 contains 14 residues. The germline CDR1 and CDR2 sequences are SEHNR and FQNEAQ (reference sequence). The V end was cut by 0 bases, the J end by 5 bases, with 10 bases between.

The V call is TRBV15, the J call TRBJ1-4; D is uncertain. Trimming removed 8 bases from V and 5 bases from J, with 12 bases in between. The CDR3 spans 13 residues. Per the germline V gene, CDR1 is LNHNV and CDR2 is YYDKDF (reference sequence). CDR3 nucleotide sequence: TGTGCCACCGGAGAGCGGAAAAATGAAAAACTGTTTTTT. It encodes CATGERKNEKLFF. Based on the CDR3 plus reference TRBV15 and TRBJ1-4, the full variable domain is DAMVIQNPRYQVTQFGKPVTLSCSQTLNHNVMYWYQQKSSQAPKLLFHYYDKDFNNEADTPDNFQSRRPNTSFCFLDIRSPGLGDTAMYLCATGERKNEKLFFGSGTQLSVL.

The rearrangement joins TRBV19 to TRBJ2-2; possibly TRBD2 for D (5 bases). Per the germline V gene, CDR1 is LNHDA and CDR2 is SQIVND (reference sequence). The germline V and J ends were trimmed by 2 bases and 1 base, with 8 bases remaining between them. This CDR3 is 15 amino acids long. CDR3 bases: TGTGCCAGTAGTATACCCGGGGTGAACACCGGGGAGCTGTTTTTT. It yields the protein CASSIPGVNTGELFF.